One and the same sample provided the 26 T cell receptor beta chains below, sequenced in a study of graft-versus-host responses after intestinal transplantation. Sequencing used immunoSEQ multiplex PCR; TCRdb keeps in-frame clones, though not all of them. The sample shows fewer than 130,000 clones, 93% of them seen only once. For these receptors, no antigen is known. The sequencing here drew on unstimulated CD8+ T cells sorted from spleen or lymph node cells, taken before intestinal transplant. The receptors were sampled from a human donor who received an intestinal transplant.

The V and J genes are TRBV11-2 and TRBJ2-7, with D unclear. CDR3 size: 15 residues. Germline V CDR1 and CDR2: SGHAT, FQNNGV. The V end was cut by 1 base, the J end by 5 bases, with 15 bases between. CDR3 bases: TGTGCCAGCAGCTTAGTAGAGGAGAGCATGGACGAGCAGTACTTC. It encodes CASSLVEESMDEQYF.

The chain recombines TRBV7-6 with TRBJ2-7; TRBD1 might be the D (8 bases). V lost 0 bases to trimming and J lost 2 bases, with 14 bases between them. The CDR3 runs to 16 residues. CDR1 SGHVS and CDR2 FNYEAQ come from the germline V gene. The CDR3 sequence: CASSLAAGQVPYEQYF. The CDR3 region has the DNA TGTGCCAGCAGCTTAGCAGCGGGACAGGTACCCTACGAGCAGTACTTC.

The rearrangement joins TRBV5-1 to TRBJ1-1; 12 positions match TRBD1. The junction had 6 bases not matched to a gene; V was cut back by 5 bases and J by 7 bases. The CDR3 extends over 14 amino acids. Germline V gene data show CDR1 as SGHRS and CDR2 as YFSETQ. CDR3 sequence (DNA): TGCGCCAGCAGAAAGGGGACAGGGGGCTATGAAGCTTTCTTT. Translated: CASRKGTGGYEAFF.

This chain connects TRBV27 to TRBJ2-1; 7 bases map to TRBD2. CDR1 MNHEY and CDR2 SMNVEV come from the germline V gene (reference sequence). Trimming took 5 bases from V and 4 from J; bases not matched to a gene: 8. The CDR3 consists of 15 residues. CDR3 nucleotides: TGTGCCAGCAGTGTCGTAGCGGGTCCATACAATGAGCAGTTCTTC. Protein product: CASSVVAGPYNEQFF.

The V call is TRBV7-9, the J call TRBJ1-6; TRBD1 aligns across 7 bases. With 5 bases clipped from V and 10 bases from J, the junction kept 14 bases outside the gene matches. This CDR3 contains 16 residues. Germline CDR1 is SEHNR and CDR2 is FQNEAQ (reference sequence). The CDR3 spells CASSLPAVQGTSPLHF. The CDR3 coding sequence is TGTGCCAGCAGCCTCCCGGCGGTACAGGGGACCTCACCCCTCCACTTT.

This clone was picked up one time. The CDR3: CASSWTETYEQYF. The CDR3 DNA is TGTGCCAGCAGTTGGACAGAGACCTACGAGCAGTACTTC. The chain recombines TRBV6-5 with TRBJ2-7; D perhaps matches TRBD1 (6 bases). The CDR3 spans 13 residues. The V gene's germline CDR1 is MNHEY and CDR2 SVGAGI. V was cut by 4 bases and J by 2 bases, with 9 bases left in between.

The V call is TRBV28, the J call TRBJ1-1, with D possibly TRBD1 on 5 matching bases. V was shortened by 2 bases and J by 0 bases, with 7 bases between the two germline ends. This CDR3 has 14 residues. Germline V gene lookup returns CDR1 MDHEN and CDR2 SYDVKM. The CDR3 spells CASSLTGLNTEAFF. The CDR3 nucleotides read TGTGCCAGCAGTTTAACAGGTTTGAACACTGAAGCTTTCTTT.

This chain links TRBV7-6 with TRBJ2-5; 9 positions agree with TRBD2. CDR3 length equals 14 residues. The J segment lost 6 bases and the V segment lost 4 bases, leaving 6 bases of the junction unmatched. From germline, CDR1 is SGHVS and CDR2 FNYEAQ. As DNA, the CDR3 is TGTGCCAGCAGCTCCCGCGGGAGGGAACAGACCCAGTACTTC. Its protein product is CASSSRGREQTQYF.

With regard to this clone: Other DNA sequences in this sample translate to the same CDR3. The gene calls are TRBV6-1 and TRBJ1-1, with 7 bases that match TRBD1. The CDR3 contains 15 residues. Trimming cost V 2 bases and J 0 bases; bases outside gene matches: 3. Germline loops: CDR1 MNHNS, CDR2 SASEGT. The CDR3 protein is CASSERQGMNTEAFF. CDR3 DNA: TGTGCCAGCAGTGAACGACAGGGTATGAACACTGAAGCTTTCTTT.

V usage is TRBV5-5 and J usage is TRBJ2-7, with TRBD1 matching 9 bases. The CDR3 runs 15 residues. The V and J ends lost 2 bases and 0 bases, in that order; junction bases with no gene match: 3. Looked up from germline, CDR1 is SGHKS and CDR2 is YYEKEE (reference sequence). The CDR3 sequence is CASSLGTGNSYEQYF. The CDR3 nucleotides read TGTGCCAGCAGCTTAGGGACAGGGAACTCCTACGAGCAGTACTTC.

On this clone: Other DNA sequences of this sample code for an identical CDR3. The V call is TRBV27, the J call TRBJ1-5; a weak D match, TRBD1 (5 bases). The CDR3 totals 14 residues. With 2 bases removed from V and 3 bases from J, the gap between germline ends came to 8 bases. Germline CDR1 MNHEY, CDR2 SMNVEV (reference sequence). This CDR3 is CASSLQGSNQPQHF. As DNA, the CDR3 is TGTGCCAGCAGTTTACAGGGCTCCAATCAGCCCCAGCATTTT.

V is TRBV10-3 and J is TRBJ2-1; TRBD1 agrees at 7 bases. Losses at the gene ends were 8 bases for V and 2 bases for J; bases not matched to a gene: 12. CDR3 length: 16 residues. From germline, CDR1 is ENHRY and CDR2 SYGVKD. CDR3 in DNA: TGTGCCATCCGACAGGGATTACGGGTCGCCTACAATGAGCAGTTCTTC. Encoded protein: CAIRQGLRVAYNEQFF.

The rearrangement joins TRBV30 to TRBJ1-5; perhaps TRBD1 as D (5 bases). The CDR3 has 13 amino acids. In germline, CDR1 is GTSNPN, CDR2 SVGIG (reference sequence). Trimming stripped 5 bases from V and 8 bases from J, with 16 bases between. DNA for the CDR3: TGTGCCTGGCCCGGGACCGTGGGGAAGCCCCAGCATTTT. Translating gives CAWPGTVGKPQHF.

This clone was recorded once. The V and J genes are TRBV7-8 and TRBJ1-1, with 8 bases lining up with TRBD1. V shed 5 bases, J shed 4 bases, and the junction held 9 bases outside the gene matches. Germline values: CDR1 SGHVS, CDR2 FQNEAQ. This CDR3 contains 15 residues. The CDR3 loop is CASSQGQGAITEAFF. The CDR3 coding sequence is TGTGCCAGCAGCCAAGGGCAGGGGGCGATCACTGAAGCTTTCTTT.

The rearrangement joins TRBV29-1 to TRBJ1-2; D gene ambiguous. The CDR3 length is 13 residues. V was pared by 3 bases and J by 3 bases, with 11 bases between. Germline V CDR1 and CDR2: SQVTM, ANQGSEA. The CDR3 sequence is CSVEAYDHYGYTF. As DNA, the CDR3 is TGCAGCGTTGAGGCCTACGACCACTATGGCTACACCTTC.

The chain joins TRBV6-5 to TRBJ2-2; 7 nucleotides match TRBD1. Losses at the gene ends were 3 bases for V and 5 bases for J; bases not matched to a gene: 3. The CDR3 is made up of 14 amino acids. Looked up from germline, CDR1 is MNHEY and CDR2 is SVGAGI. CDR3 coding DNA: TGTGCCAGCAGTTATGGGACAGAGACCGGGGAGCTGTTTTTT. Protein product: CASSYGTETGELFF.

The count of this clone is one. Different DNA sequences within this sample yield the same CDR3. CDR3 nucleotide sequence: TGTGCCAGTAGGACAGGCAATCAGCCCCAGCATTTT. The encoded protein is CASRTGNQPQHF. The V and J genes are TRBV19 and TRBJ1-5, with D perhaps TRBD1 (5 bases). Germline loops: CDR1 LNHDA, CDR2 SQIVND (reference sequence). V shed 6 bases and J shed 2 bases, with 5 bases lying between them. CDR3 size: 12 residues.

CDR3 DNA sequence: TGTGCCAGCAGTTCTACGGGACTAGCGGGAGTAGTTGTCACCGGGGAGCTGTTTTTT. It encodes CASSSTGLAGVVVTGELFF. This chain links TRBV7-8 with TRBJ2-2, with 14 positions matching TRBD2. This CDR3 is 19 amino acids long. With V trimmed by 6 bases and J by 4 bases, 13 bases remained unmatched. The germline gives CDR1 SGHVS, CDR2 FQNEAQ.

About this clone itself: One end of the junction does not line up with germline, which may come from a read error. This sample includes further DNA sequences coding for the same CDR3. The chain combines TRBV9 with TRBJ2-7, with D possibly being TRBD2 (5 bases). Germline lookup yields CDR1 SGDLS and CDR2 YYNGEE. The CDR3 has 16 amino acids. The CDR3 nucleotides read TGTGCCAGCAGTGTAGATGGCGGGCTAAGCTCCTACGAGCAGTACTTC. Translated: CASSVDGGLSSYEQYF.

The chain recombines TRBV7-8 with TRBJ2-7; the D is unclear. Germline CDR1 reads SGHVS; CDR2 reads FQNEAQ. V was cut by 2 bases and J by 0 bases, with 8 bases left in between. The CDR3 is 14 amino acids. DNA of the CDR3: TGTGCCAGCAGCTTACGATTGGGCTCCTACGAGCAGTACTTC. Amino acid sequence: CASSLRLGSYEQYF.

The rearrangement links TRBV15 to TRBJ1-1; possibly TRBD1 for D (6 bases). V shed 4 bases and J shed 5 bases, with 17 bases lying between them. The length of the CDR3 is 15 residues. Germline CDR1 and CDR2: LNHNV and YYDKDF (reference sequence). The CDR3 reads CATSTLRGGVTEAFF. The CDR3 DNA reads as TGTGCCACCAGCACCTTGAGGGGGGGAGTTACTGAAGCTTTCTTT. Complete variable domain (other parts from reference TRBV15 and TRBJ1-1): DAMVIQNPRYQVTQFGKPVTLSCSQTLNHNVMYWYQQKSSQAPKLLFHYYDKDFNNEADTPDNFQSRRPNTSFCFLDIRSPGLGDTAMYLCATSTLRGGVTEAFFGQGTRLTVV.

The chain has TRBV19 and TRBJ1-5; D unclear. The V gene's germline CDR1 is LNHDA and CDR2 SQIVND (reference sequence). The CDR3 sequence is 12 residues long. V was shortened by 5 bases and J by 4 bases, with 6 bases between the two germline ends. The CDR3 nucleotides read TGTGCCAGTAGTTCAGGAAATCAGCCCCAGCATTTT. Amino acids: CASSSGNQPQHF.

The CDR3 protein is CASSPGTGPLYEQYF. In DNA, the CDR3 is TGTGCCAGCAGCCCCGGGACAGGGCCCCTCTACGAGCAGTACTTC. The chain carries TRBV6-5 and TRBJ2-7; 9 bases are shared with TRBD1. Per germline, CDR1 MNHEY and CDR2 SVGAGI. The CDR3 covers 15 residues. V dropped 6 bases and J dropped 3; count of bases not matched to a gene: 9.

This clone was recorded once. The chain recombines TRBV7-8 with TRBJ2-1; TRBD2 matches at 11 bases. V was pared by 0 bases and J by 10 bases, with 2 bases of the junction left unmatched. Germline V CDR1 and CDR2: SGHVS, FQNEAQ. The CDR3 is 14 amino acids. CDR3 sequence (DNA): TGTGCCAGCAGCTTAGCGACTAGCGGGATGGAGCAGTTCTTC. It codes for CASSLATSGMEQFF. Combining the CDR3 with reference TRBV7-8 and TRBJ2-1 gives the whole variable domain GAGVSQSPRYKVAKRGQDVALRCDPISGHVSLFWYQQALGQGPEFLTYFQNEAQLDKSGLPSDRFFAERPEGSVSTLKIQRTQQEDSAVYLCASSLATSGMEQFFGPGTRLTVL.

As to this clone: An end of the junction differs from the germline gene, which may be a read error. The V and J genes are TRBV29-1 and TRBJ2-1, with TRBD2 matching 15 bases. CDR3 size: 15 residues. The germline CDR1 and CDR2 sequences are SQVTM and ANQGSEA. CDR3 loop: CSVEGTSGRRHEQFF. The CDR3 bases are TGCAGCGTCGAAGGGACTAGCGGGAGGAGACATGAGCAGTTCTTC.

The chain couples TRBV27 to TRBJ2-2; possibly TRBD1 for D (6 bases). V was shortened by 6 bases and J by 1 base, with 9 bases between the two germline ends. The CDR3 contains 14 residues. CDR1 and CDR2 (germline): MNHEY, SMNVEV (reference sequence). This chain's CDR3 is CASRWTENTGELFF. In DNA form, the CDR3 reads TGTGCCAGCAGGTGGACAGAGAACACCGGGGAGCTGTTTTTT.